This TCR beta chain was identified during a study of monozygotic twins with inflammatory bowel disease. Overall study findings and caveats: Relative clonotype sharing with others was diminished in IBD patients versus healthy twins, particularly with disease activity. Healthy co-twins showed greater TCRbeta diversity (inverse Simpson) than IBD patients.

TCRdb processed the 5' RACE reads again and assigns one entry to each CDR3 protein, with no DNA. Its listing shows some 170,000 distinct CDR3 sequences. Note on this clonotype: Its antigen is unidentified.

The CDR3 totals 15 residues. Germline V CDR1 and CDR2: MGHRA, YSYEKL. Per donor, about 2.4 ml of blood was collected and frozen. The sequence was obtained from a human donor with ulcerative colitis or Crohn's disease, or a healthy co-twin of an affected twin (not recorded which). V gene TRBV4-1 combines with J gene TRBJ1-2. The sequenced material came from blood. The CDR3 sequence is CASSQGSKTGTGYTF.